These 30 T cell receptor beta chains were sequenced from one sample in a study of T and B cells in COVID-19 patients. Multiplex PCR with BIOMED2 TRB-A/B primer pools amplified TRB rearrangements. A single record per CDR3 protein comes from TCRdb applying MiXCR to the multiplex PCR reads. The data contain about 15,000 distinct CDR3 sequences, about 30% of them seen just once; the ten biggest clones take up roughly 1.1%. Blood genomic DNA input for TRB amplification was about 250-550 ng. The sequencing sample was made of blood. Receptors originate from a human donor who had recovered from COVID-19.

The CDR3 sequence: CASSTTRGLAEKQFF. Here the CDR3 DNA reads TGTGCCAGTAGCACTACTAGGGGACTAGCGGAAAAGCAGTTCTTC. This chain joins TRBV19 and TRBJ2-7; 11 nucleotides align to TRBD2. The J call may be faulty, since TRBJ2-1 better matches the DNA end. The CDR3 sequence is 15 residues long. Germline CDR1 is LNHDA and CDR2 is SQIVND (reference sequence).

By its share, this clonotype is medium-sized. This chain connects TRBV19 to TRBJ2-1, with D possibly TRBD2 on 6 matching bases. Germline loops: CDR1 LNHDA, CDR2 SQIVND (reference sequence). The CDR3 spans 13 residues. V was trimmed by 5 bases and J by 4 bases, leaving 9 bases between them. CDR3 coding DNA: TGTGCCAGTAGTGGGACTCTATACAATGAGCAGTTCTTC. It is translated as CASSGTLYNEQFF.

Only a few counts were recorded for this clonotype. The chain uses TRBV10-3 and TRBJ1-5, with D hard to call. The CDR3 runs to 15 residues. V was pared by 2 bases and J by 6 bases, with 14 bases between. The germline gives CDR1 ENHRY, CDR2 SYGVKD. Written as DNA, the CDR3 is TGTGCCATCAGTGAGACTGACATGAAAAGTCAGCCCCAGCATTTT. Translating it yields CAISETDMKSQPQHF.

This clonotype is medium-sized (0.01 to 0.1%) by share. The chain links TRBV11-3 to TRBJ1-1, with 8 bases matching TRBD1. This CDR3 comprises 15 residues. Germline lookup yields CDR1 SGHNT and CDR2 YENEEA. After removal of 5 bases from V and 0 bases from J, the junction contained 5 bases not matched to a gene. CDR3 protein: CASSPGTGMNTEAFF. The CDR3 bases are TGTGCCAGCAGCCCAGGGACAGGAATGAACACTGAAGCTTTCTTT. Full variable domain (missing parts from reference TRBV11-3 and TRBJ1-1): EAGVVQSPRYKIIEKKQPVAFWCNPISGHNTLYWYLQNLGQGPELLIRYENEEAVDDSQLPKDRFSAERLKGVDSTLKIQPAELGDSAVYLCASSPGTGMNTEAFFGQGTRLTVV.

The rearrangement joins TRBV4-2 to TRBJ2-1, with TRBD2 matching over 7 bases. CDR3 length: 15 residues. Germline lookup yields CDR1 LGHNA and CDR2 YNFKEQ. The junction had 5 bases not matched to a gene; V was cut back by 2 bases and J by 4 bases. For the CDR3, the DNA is TGTGCCAGCAGCCAATCTAGCGGCCTTTACAATGAGCAGTTCTTC. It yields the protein CASSQSSGLYNEQFF.

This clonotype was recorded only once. CDR3 protein: CASSPQSPGTGELFF. As DNA, the CDR3 is TGTGCCAGCTCACCACAGAGCCCGGGGACCGGGGAGCTGTTTTTT. This rearrangement joins TRBV18 to TRBJ2-2, with D possibly being TRBD2 (5 bases). With 1 base removed from V and 5 bases from J, the gap between germline ends came to 11 bases. This CDR3 region has 15 residues. CDR1 KGHSH and CDR2 LQKENI come from the germline V gene. Supplemented by reference TRBV18 and TRBJ2-2, the full variable domain reads NAGVMQNPRHLVRRRGQEARLRCSPMKGHSHVYWYRQLPEEGLKFMVYLQKENIIDESGMPKERFSAEFPKEGPSILRIQQVVRGDSAAYFCASSPQSPGTGELFFGEGSRLTVL.

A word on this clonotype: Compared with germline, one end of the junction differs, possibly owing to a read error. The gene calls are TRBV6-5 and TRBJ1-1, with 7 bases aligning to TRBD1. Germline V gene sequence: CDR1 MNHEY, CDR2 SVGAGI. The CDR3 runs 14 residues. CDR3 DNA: TGCGCCAGCAGCGCCACAGGGGATGGTACTGAAGCTTTCTTT. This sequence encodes CASSATGDGTEAFF.

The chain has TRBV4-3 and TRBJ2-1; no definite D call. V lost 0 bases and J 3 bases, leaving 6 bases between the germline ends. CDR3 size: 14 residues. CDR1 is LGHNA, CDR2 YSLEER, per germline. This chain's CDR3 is CASSQDGDYNEQFF. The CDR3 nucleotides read TGCGCCAGCAGCCAAGATGGGGACTACAATGAGCAGTTCTTC.

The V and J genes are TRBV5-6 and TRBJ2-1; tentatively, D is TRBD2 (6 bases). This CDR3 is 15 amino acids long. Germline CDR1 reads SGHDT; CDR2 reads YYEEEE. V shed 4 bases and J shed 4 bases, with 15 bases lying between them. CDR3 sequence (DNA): TGTGCCAGCAGCCCGGGACTCCGTACTTACAATGAGCAGTTCTTC. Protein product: CASSPGLRTYNEQFF.

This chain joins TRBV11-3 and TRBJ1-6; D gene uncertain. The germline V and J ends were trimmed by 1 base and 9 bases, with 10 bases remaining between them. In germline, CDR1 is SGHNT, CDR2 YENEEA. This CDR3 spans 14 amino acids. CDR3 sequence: CASSLGGMGSPLHF. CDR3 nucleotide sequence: TGTGCCAGCAGCTTAGGAGGGATGGGTTCACCCCTCCACTTT.

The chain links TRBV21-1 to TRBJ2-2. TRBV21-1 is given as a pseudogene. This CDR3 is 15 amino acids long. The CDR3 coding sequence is TGTGCCAGCAGCCCCCGAAAGCACAGCGAAGGGGAGCTGTTTTTT. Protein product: CASSPRKHSEGELFF.

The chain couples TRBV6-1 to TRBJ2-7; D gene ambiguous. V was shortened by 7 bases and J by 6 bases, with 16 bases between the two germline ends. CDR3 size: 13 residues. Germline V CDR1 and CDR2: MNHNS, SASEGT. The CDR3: CASTLKGGSEQYF. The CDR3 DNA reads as TGTGCCAGCACCCTAAAGGGTGGGTCCGAGCAGTACTTC.

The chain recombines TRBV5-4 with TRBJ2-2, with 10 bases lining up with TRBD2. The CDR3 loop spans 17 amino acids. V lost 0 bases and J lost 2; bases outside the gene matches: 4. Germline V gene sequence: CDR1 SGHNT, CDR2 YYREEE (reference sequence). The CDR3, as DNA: TGTGCCAGCAGCTTGGGTAGCGGGGGGCGTAACACCGGGGAGCTGTTTTTT. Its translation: CASSLGSGGRNTGELFF.

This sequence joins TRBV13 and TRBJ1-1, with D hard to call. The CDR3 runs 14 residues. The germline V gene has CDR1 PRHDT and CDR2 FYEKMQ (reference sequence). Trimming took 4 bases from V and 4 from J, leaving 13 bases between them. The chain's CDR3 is CASSSRPKATEAFF. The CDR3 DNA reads TGTGCCAGCAGCTCCCGACCCAAGGCCACTGAAGCTTTCTTT.

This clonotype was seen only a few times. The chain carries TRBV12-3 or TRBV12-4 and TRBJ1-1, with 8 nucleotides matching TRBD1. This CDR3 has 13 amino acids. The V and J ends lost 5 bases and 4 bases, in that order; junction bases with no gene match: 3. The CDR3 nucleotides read TGTGCCAGCAGTACTACAGGGGGCACTGAAGCTTTCTTT. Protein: CASSTTGGTEAFF.

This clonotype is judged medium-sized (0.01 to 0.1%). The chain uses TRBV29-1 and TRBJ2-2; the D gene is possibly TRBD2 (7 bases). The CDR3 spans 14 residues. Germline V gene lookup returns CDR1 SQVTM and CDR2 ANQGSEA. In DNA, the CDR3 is TGCACCATCAATCGGGGAGGGGGTGCCGGGGAGCTGTTTTTT. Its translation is CTINRGGGAGELFF.

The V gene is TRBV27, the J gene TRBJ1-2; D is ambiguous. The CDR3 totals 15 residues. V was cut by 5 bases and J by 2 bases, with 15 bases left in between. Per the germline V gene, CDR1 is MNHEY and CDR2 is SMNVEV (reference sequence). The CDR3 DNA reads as TGTGCCAGCAGTCCCAGAATGAGAAGGAACTATGGCTACACCTTC. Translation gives CASSPRMRRNYGYTF.

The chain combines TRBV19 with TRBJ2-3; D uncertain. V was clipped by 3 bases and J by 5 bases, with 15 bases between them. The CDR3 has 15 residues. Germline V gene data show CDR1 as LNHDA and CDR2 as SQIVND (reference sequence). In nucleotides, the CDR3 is TGTGCCAGTAGTATGACCGGACCCCCGAGAGATACGCAGTATTTT. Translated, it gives CASSMTGPPRDTQYF.

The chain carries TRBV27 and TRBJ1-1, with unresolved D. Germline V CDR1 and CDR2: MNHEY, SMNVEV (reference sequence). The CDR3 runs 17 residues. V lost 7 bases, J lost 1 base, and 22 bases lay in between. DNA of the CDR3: TGTGCCAGCAAATACGAACTGCAACTAGAGAGGAACACTGAAGCTTTCTTT. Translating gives CASKYELQLERNTEAFF.

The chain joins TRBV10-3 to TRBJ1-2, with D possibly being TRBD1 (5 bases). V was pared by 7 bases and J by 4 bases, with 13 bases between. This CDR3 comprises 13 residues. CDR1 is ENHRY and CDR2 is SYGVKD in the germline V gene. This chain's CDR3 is CAITVAGSYGYTF. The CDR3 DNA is TGTGCCATCACGGTGGCAGGGAGCTATGGCTACACCTTC.

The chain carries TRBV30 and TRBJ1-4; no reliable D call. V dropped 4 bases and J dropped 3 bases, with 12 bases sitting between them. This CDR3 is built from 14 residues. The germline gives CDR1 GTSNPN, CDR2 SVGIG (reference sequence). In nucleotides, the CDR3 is TGTGCCTGGACGGGCTCCGCCGCTAATGAAAAACTGTTTTTT. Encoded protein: CAWTGSAANEKLFF.

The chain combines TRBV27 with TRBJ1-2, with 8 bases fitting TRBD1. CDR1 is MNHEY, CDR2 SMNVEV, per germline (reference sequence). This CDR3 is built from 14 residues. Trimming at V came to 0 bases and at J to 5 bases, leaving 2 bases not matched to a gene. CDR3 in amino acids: CASSLSTGEYGYTF. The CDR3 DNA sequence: TGTGCCAGCAGTTTATCGACAGGGGAGTATGGCTACACCTTC.

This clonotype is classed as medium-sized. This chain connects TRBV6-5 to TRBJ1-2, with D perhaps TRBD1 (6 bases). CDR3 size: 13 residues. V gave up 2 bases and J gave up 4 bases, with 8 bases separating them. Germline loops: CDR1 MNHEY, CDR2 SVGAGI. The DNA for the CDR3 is TGTGCCAGCAGTTACGGACAGCGCTATGGCTACACCTTC. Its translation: CASSYGQRYGYTF.

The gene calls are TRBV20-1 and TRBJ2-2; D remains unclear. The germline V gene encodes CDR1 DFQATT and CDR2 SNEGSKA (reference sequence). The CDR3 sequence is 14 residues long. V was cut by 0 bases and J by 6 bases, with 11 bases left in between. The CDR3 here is CSARDPADAGELFF. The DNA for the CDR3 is TGCAGTGCTAGAGATCCCGCCGATGCCGGGGAGCTGTTTTTT.

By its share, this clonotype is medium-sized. For the CDR3, the DNA is TGTGCCAGCAGTATAAGACGGACTAGCACCCCCACCGGGGAGCTGTTTTTT. It translates to CASSIRRTSTPTGELFF. V and J are TRBV6-5 and TRBJ2-2, with 8 bases lining up with TRBD2. Trimming cost V 5 bases and J 4 bases; bases outside gene matches: 12. The CDR3 has 17 amino acids. Germline V gene lookup returns CDR1 MNHEY and CDR2 SVGAGI.

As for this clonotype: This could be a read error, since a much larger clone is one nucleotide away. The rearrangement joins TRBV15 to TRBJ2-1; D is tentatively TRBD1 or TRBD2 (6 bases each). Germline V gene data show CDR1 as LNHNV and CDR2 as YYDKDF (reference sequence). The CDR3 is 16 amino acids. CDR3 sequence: CAASAWTASGVDEQFF. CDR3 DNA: TGTGCCGCCAGCGCATGGACAGCTTCGGGGGTAGATGAGCAGTTCTTC.

CDR3 coding DNA: TGTGCCTGGGCCCCCGGTAGCGGGCAAGAGACCCAGTACTTC. It translates to CAWAPGSGQETQYF. The V gene is TRBV30, the J gene TRBJ2-5, with 7 positions matching TRBD2. The CDR3 has 14 residues. The germline gives CDR1 GTSNPN, CDR2 SVGIG (reference sequence). The ends lost 5 bases at V and 2 bases at J; junction bases unmatched: 8.

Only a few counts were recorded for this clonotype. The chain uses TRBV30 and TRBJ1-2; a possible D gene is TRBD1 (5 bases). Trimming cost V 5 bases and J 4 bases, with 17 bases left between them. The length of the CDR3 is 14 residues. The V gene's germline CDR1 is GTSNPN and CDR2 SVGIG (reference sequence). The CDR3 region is CAWAGDKGTYGYTF. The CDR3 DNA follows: TGTGCCTGGGCCGGAGACAAGGGGACCTATGGCTACACCTTC.

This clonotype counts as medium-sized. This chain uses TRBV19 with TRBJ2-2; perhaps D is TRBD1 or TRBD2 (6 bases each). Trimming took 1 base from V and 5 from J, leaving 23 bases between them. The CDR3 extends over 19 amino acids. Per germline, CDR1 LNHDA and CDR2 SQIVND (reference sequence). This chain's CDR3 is CASSIVAGHRVRRTGELFF. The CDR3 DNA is TGTGCCAGTAGTATAGTCGCGGGACATCGGGTCAGGCGGACCGGGGAGCTGTTTTTT.

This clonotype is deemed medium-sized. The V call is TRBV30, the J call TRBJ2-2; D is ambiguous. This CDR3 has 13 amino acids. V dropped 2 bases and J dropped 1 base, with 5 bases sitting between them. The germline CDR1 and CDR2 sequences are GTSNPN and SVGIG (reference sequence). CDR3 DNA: TGTGCCTGGAGTCGTCAGAACACCGGGGAGCTGTTTTTT. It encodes CAWSRQNTGELFF.